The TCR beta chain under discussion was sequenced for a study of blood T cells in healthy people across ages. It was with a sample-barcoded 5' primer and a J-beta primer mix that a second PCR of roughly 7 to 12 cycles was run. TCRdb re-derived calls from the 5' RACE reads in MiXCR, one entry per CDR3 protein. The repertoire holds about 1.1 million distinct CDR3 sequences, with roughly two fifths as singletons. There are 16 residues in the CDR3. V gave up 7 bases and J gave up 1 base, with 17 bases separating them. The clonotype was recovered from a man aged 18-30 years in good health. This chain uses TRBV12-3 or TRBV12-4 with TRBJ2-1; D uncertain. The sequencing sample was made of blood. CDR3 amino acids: CASTNPSRKSYNEQFF. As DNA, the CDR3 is TGTGCCAGCACCAATCCTTCACGAAAGTCCTACAATGAGCAGTTCTTC.